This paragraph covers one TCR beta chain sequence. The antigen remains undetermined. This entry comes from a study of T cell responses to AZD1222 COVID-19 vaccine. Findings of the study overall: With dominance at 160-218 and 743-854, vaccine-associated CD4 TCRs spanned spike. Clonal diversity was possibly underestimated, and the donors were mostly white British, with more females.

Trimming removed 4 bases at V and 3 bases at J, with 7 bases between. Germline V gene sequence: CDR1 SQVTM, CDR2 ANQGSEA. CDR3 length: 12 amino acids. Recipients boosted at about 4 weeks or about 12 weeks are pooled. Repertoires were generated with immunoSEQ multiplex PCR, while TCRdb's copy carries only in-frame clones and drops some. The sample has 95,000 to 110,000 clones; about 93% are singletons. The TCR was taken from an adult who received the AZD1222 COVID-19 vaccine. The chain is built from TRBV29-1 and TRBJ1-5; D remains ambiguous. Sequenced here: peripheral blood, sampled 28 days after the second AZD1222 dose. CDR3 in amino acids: CSVVANNQPQHF. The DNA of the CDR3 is TGCAGCGTTGTGGCAAACAATCAGCCCCAGCATTTT.